This T cell receptor beta chain was captured by sequencing in a study of blood T cell repertoires in COVID-19. Across the study: COVID-19 samples from acute and convalescent phases originated in the United States, Italy and Spain. Sources were T cells, B-cell-depleted T cells, or PBMCs; the material itself was cDNA or gDNA.

From germline, CDR1 is GTSNPN and CDR2 SVGIG (reference sequence). Trimming took 2 bases from V and 2 from J, leaving 10 bases between them. CDR3 length equals 14 residues. Source study methods: The authors estimated nucleated cell counts from reference gene primer amplification. Libraries were prepared by immunoSEQ multiplex PCR; TCRdb keeps only in-frame clonotypes and omits some of them. V and J calls and clone size come straight from that table; D and trimming were deduced from the DNA. The sample lists approximately 250,000 clones, about nine tenths occurring once. This receptor was taken from a man younger than 40 who had recovered from COVID-19. The material sequenced was peripheral blood. V is TRBV30 and J is TRBJ1-3; tentative D call: TRBD1 (5 bases). The CDR3 DNA is TGTGCCTGGAGTCAGGGTGGGGCTGGAAACACCATATATTTT. Amino acids: CAWSQGGAGNTIYF.